Following are 5 T cell receptor beta chains from one sample sequenced in a study of T cells in Graves' hyperthyroidism and ophthalmopathy. The source material, RNA transcripts, was used to amplify TCR beta CDR3 regions. Primed by the HTBI set, a first-round RT-PCR was run on the TCR CDR3. TCRdb called the multiplex PCR reads again in MiXCR, with one record for every CDR3 protein. The table shows about 570,000 distinct CDR3 sequences, with around 15% occurring only once. Sequencing was done on a sample of blood. All receptors derive from a woman in her forties with Graves' hyperthyroidism.

The chain has TRBV20-1 and TRBJ2-7, with D possibly called TRBD1 or TRBD2 (5 bases each). Germline V gene sequence: CDR1 DFQATT, CDR2 SNEGSKA (reference sequence). V dropped 2 bases and J dropped 0 bases, with 17 bases sitting between them. The CDR3 runs to 16 residues. The CDR3 protein is CSARPWGTAYSYEQYF. The CDR3 nucleotides are TGCAGTGCTAGACCCTGGGGGACCGCCTACTCCTACGAGCAGTACTTC.

This clonotype was observed many times. The V call is TRBV18, the J call TRBJ2-1, with 10 bases aligning to TRBD2. The CDR3 spans 13 residues. Germline V lookup: CDR1 KGHSH, CDR2 LQKENI. Losses at the gene ends were 6 bases for V and 7 bases for J; bases not matched to a gene: 3. The CDR3 sequence: CASSPTSGNEQFF. The CDR3 DNA reads as TGTGCCAGCTCTCCGACTAGCGGGAATGAGCAGTTCTTC.

In regard to this clonotype: A clone one base away is much larger, so this may be a read error. J is TRBJ2-1 and V is TRBV5-1, with TRBD2 as a possible D gene (5 bases). Germline V gene lookup returns CDR1 SGHRS and CDR2 YFSETQ. Trimming took off 6 bases at V and 0 bases at J, with 13 bases between the two ends. The CDR3 is 15 amino acids. In DNA form, the CDR3 reads TGCGCCAGCAACTCAAGCGGAAACTCCTACAATGAGCAGTTCTTC. It is translated as CASNSSGNSYNEQFF.

In its sample, this clonotype was seen a few times. The J gene is TRBJ2-5, the V gene TRBV28, with D perhaps TRBD2 (6 bases). The CDR3 sequence is 13 residues long. The germline V gene has CDR1 MDHEN and CDR2 SYDVKM. The germline V and J ends were trimmed by 2 bases and 7 bases, with 11 bases remaining between them. The CDR3 spells CASSLGGGGTQYF. The CDR3 bases are TGTGCCAGCAGTTTAGGGGGAGGCGGGACCCAGTACTTC.

This clonotype was detected a few times. The chain carries TRBV15 and TRBJ2-2, with D perhaps matching TRBD1 (5 bases). The V gene lost 0 bases and the J gene lost 2 bases, with 7 bases spanning the gap. The germline gives CDR1 LNHNV, CDR2 YYDKDF (reference sequence). The CDR3 sequence is 15 residues long. CDR3 amino acids: CATSRDDRNTGELFF. CDR3 DNA sequence: TGTGCCACCAGCAGAGATGACAGAAACACCGGGGAGCTGTTTTTT.